A single sample is the source of the 2 T cell receptor beta chains below, sequenced in a study of T cell responses to AZD1222 COVID-19 vaccine. Generated by immunoSEQ multiplex PCR, the TCRdb table keeps only in-frame clones and is missing some. The sample carries 95,000 to 100,000 clones, 87% recorded once. Here the sequenced sample was peripheral blood, taken on day 0 of AZD1222 vaccination. These receptors were obtained from an adult in good health.

The rearrangement uses TRBV6-5 and TRBJ2-7; D ambiguous. Germline values: CDR1 MNHEY, CDR2 SVGAGI. V lost 2 bases to trimming and J lost 3 bases, with 8 bases between them. The CDR3 contains 13 residues. The CDR3 reads CASSYAPDYEQYF. The CDR3 DNA reads TGTGCCAGCAGTTACGCGCCAGACTACGAGCAGTACTTC.

This chain uses TRBV2 with TRBJ2-4; D perhaps matches TRBD2 (5 bases). This CDR3 is built from 15 residues. The germline gives CDR1 SNHLY, CDR2 FYNNEI. V was pared by 7 bases and J by 1 base, with 14 bases between. The CDR3 sequence is CASTVSGGAKNIQYF. As DNA, the CDR3 is TGTGCCAGCACAGTCTCCGGCGGGGCCAAAAACATTCAGTACTTC.